Below, 10 T cell receptor beta chains from the same sample are listed, as sequenced in a study of Ad26.COV2.S vaccination and SARS-CoV-2 variants. TCRdb's copy holds only in-frame clones and misses some; the assay was immunoSEQ multiplex PCR. The sample records about 400,000 clones, over 80% being singletons. Treatment specified: about 20 received Ad26.COV2.S at low or high dose, single or two shots; five or six received placebo; per-sample allocation not given. Samples analyzed were those drawn on day 63 after the first vaccine or placebo injection. Specimen: peripheral blood, collected in a trial of Ad26.COV2.S vaccine versus placebo. These receptor sequences come from a person aged 18-60 years who received the Ad26.COV2.S COVID-19 vaccine or a placebo.

This sequence joins TRBV19 and TRBJ2-5; D is perhaps TRBD2 (6 bases). CDR3 size: 15 residues. Trimming shortened V by 4 bases and J by 1 base, and 13 bases separated the two germline ends. Germline CDR1 and CDR2: LNHDA and SQIVND (reference sequence). CDR3 in DNA: TGTGCCAGTAGTAGTTGGGGGGAAACCCAAGAGACCCAGTACTTC. Its protein is CASSSWGETQETQYF.

A few counts support this clone. This rearrangement joins TRBV5-6 to TRBJ1-6, with TRBD1 as a possible D gene (5 bases). The CDR3 loop spans 15 amino acids. The germline V and J ends were trimmed by 0 bases and 7 bases, with 11 bases remaining between them. Per germline, CDR1 SGHDT and CDR2 YYEEEE. The CDR3 DNA reads as TGTGCCAGCAGCTTGGAGGGCAGGGCGAATTCACCCCTCCACTTT. This translates into CASSLEGRANSPLHF. Combining the CDR3 with reference TRBV5-6 and TRBJ1-6 gives the whole variable domain DAGVTQSPTHLIKTRGQQVTLRCSPKSGHDTVSWYQQALGQGPQFIFQYYEEEERQRGNFPDRFSGHQFPNYSSELNVNALLLGDSALYLCASSLEGRANSPLHFGNGTRLTVT.

V gene TRBV27 combines with J gene TRBJ1-5; no reliable D call. Trimming pared 3 bases from V and 3 bases from J, leaving 6 bases between. The CDR3 is made up of 13 amino acids. Germline loops: CDR1 MNHEY, CDR2 SMNVEV (reference sequence). CDR3 residues: CASSLQPNQPQHF. CDR3 DNA sequence: TGTGCCAGCAGTTTGCAGCCCAATCAGCCCCAGCATTTT.

V and J are TRBV7-6 and TRBJ2-3, with D maybe TRBD2 (6 bases). CDR3 length: 20 residues. Germline CDR1 and CDR2: SGHVS and FNYEAQ. Between the trimmed V and J ends, which lost 1 base and 2 bases, there was a span of 25 bases. The CDR3 loop is CASSLVGAATRLQHTDTQYF. The CDR3, as DNA: TGTGCCAGCAGCTTAGTTGGGGCCGCGACTAGGCTACAACACACAGATACGCAGTATTTT.

The V call is TRBV5-4, the J call TRBJ2-3, with TRBD2 matching 8 bases. CDR1 is SGHNT and CDR2 is YYREEE in the germline V gene (reference sequence). V gave up 3 bases and J gave up 2 bases; unmatched junction bases: 8. The CDR3 length is 16 residues. CDR3 bases: TGTGCCAGCAGCTCGAAGTTAGCGGGGAACACAGATACGCAGTATTTT. It translates to CASSSKLAGNTDTQYF.

The rearrangement uses TRBV3-1 (or the pseudogene TRBV3-2) and TRBJ1-1; D perhaps matches TRBD1 (5 bases). Germline V gene lookup returns CDR1 LGHDT and CDR2 YNNKEL (reference sequence). Trimming stripped 1 base from V and 5 bases from J, with 11 bases between. The CDR3 is made up of 14 amino acids. The CDR3 bases are TGTGCCAGCAGCCAAGCGGTCAGGGAAACTGAAGCTTTCTTT. Its translation is CASSQAVRETEAFF.

In regard to this clone: Other DNA sequences of this sample code for an identical CDR3. This sequence joins TRBV30 and TRBJ2-7; perhaps TRBD2 as D (6 bases). CDR3 length: 11 amino acids. Germline assignment: CDR1 GTSNPN and CDR2 SVGIG (reference sequence). The V end lost 1 base, the J end lost 7 bases, and 8 bases lay between the germline ends. The CDR3 protein is CAWSGGGEQYF. As DNA, the CDR3 is TGTGCCTGGAGTGGTGGGGGGGAGCAGTACTTC.

The chain is built from TRBV2 and TRBJ2-5; no clear D gene. The CDR3 spans 14 residues. Per the germline V gene, CDR1 is SNHLY and CDR2 is FYNNEI. The V end lost 3 bases, the J end lost 1 base, and 9 bases lay between the germline ends. The CDR3 DNA is TGTGCCAGCAGTGAGTTTCTAGGCCAAGAGACCCAGTACTTC. It yields the protein CASSEFLGQETQYF. The whole variable domain, remainder taken from reference TRBV2 and TRBJ2-5, is EPEVTQTPSHQVTQMGQEVILRCVPISNHLYFYWYRQILGQKVEFLVSFYNNEISEKSEIFDDQFSVERPDGSNFTLKIRSTKLEDSAMYFCASSEFLGQETQYFGPGTRLLVL.

V and J are TRBV16 and TRBJ2-6; 7 bases match TRBD1. CDR1 is KGHSY, CDR2 FQNENV, per germline. Trimming cost V 4 bases and J 6 bases; bases outside gene matches: 9. The CDR3 totals 16 residues. CDR3 amino acids: CASSRQTGLAANVLTF. In DNA form, the CDR3 reads TGTGCCAGCAGCCGGCAGACAGGGCTCGCGGCCAACGTCCTGACTTTC.

The chain carries TRBV6-4 and TRBJ2-1; TRBD2 matches 12 bases. From germline, CDR1 is MRHNA and CDR2 SNTAGT. Trimming removed 0 bases from V and 4 bases from J; junction bases left unmatched: 1. This CDR3 comprises 16 residues. Here the CDR3 reads CASSDSGTSGYNEQFF. Written as DNA, the CDR3 is TGTGCCAGCAGTGACTCAGGGACTAGCGGGTACAATGAGCAGTTCTTC.